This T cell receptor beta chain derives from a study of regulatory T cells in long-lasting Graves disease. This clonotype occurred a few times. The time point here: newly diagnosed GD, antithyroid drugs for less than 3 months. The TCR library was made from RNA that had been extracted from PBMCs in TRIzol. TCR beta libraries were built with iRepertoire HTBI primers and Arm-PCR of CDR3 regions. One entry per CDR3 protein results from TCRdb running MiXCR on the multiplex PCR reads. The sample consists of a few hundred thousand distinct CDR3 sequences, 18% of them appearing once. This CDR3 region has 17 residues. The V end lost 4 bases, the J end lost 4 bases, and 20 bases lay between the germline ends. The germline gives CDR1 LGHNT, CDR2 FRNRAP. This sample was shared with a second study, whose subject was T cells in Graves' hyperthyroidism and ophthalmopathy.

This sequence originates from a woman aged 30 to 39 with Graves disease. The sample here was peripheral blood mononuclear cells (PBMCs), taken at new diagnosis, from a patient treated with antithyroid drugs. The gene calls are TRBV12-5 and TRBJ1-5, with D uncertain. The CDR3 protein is CASGSWRGVRANQPQHF. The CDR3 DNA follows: TGTGCTAGTGGTTCGTGGCGCGGGGTAAGAGCAAATCAGCCCCAGCATTTT.